This entry concerns a single T cell receptor (beta chain). The antigen is not known. CD8+ and CD4+ T cells from blood underwent TCR beta sequencing. These data come from a study of CD8 T cells in Susac syndrome. Whole-study findings and limits: Acknowledgment was made by the study that its TCR sequencing and HLA analysis involved a relatively small number of individuals.

Reverse transcription of roughly 0.45 to 1 ug RNA was carried out with random hexamers. TCRdb itself ran the immunoSEQ multiplex PCR reads through MiXCR, one entry per CDR3 protein. The sample includes about 300,000 distinct CDR3 sequences, around 89% of them seen just once. With 5 bases clipped from V and 5 bases from J, the junction kept 3 bases outside the gene matches. This CDR3 contains 13 residues. In germline, CDR1 is LNHDA, CDR2 SQIVND (reference sequence). The gene calls are TRBV19 and TRBJ2-7; 10 bases map to TRBD1. Specimen: CD8+ T cells from PBMCs. This clonotype was obtained from a human donor with multiple sclerosis. In DNA form, the CDR3 reads TGTGCCAGTAGTGTTGGGACAGGGGACGAGCAGTACTTC. Protein sequence: CASSVGTGDEQYF. Complete variable domain (other parts from reference TRBV19 and TRBJ2-7): DGGITQSPKYLFRKEGQNVTLSCEQNLNHDAMYWYRQDPGQGLRLIYYSQIVNDFQKGDIAEGYSVSREKKESFPLTVTSAQKNPTAFYLCASSVGTGDEQYFGPGTRLTVT.